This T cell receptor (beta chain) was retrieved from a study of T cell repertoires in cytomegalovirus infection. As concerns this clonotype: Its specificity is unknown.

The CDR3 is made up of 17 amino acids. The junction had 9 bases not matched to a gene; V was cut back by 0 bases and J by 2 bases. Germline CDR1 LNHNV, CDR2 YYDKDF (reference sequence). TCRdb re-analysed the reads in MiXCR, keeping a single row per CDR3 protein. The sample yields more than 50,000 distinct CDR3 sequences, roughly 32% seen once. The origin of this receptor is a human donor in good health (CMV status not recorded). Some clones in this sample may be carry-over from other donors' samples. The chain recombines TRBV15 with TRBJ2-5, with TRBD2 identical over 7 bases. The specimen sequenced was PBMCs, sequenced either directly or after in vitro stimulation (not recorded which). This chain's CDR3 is CATSRDVAGASQETQYF. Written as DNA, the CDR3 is TGTGCCACCAGCAGAGATGTTGCGGGAGCCTCACAAGAGACCCAGTACTTC.